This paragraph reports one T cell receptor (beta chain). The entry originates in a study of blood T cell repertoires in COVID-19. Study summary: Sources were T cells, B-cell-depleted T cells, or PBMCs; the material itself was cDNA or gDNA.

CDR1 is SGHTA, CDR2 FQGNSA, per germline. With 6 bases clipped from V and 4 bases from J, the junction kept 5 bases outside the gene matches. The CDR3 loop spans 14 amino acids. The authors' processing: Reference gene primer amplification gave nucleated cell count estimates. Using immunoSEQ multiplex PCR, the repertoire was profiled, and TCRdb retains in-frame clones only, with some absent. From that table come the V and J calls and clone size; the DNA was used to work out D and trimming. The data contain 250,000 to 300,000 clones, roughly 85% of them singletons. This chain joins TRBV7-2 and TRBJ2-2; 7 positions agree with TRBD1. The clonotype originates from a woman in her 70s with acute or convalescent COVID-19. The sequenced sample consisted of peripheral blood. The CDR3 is CASSSTGFTGELFF. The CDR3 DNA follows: TGTGCCAGCAGTTCGACAGGGTTCACCGGGGAGCTGTTTTTT.